A selection of T cell receptor beta chains follows, all from one sample in a study of OX40 agonist ivuxolimab in advanced cancers. Only in-frame clones appear in the TCRdb table, and some are missing; sequencing was by immunoSEQ multiplex PCR. The profile covers roughly 130,000 clones, with over 85% appearing a single time and approximately 0.15% taken by the ten largest. The sample here was CD4+ or CD8+ T cells sorted from blood, taken in a trial of the OX40 agonist ivuxolimab. All receptors come from an adult with an advanced solid tumor such as melanoma, head and neck, liver or kidney cancer. The conserved cysteine and the conserved F or W are not part of the CDR3 here. The order of the fields is V gene, CDR3 protein.

TRBV5-1 ASSWDRDYGYT
TRBV15 ATSRDRHQAREQY
TRBV7-2 ASTLFRNQPQH
TRBV4-2 ASSLTDGDGYGYT
TRBV30 AWSVRDRRYGYT
TRBV21-1 ASSKAYTGTSGRAPADTQY
TRBV14 ASSPPWTGATYEQY
TRBV5-5 ASSSIANTGELF
TRBV29-1 SVGRTGQFREQY
TRBV23-1 ASIRRILRESDNEQF
TRBV11-2 ASSGGLGLGNNEQF
TRBV28 ASSSTGTAGGYGYT
TRBV11-2 ASSSLASKGDTQY
TRBV4-3 ASSQNRGNSPLH
TRBV5-4 ASSFDRATEKLF
TRBV6-5 ASSPRAGATEQY
TRBV25-1 ASRAGGRGYEQY
TRBV5-4 ASSLGGRDYGYT
TRBV2 ASSEEGVPRFSQY
TRBV5-1 ASSLDAQGRAYEQY
TRBV7-3 ASSSRDRGHEQY
TRBV30 ANKGGTNTGELF
TRBV6-6 ASSYSGGLNTEAF
TRBV9 ASRATNYGHT
TRBV18 ASSPQGLGTEAF
TRBV27 ASSATSRGGNQPQH
TRBV5-8 ASSSGGMAGQETQY
TRBV30 ASRTGAGNTIY
TRBV6-5 ASSYVDRASGYT
TRBV11-2 ASSRDRGENTIY
TRBV5-4 ASSSTGQGAFTDTQY
TRBV6-1 AVRVYSNQPQH
TRBV5-8 ASSRTSGGGYEQY
TRBV6-5 ASRRASDQPQH
TRBV4-1 ASSLNAVGYEQY
TRBV6-6 ASSSGNNEQF
TRBV5-4 ASSLPRGGPATDTQY
TRBV30 AWSVGGGERDTQY
TRBV6-6 ASRPGLANYGYT
TRBV28 ASSFMSKPNEKLF
TRBV7-6 ASSAGDTPKDTQY
TRBV19 ASSIDNRGNYGYT
TRBV11-2 ASSPGKSADSYEQY
TRBV28 ASSGGVEREKLF
TRBV5-1 ASSLEGDTQY
TRBV5-6 ASSWEGREQY
TRBV11-2 ASPNYEQY
TRBV5-5 ASSSYTGELF
TRBV6-5 ASRRTGTGELF
TRBV18 ASSPGEFPREEQF
TRBV5-1 ASSNTQGAFGANVLT